This T cell receptor (beta chain) comes out of a study of T cell changes during pregnancy in multiple sclerosis. V was pared by 10 bases and J by 5 bases, with 11 bases of the junction left unmatched. The germline V gene has CDR1 SGDLS and CDR2 YYNGEE. The CDR3 is 13 amino acids. Method: immunoSEQ multiplex PCR; TCRdb's copy keeps in-frame clones and lacks some. The sample holds 60,000 to 65,000 clones, roughly 90% seen once. The chain recombines TRBV9 with TRBJ1-1, with 7 bases aligning to TRBD1. This TCR derives from a female donor in good health, enrolled as a control in a pregnancy study. The sequencing here drew on peripheral blood, taken in the second trimester of pregnancy. CDR3 sequence: CAGPYGRGTEAFF. CDR3 DNA: TGTGCCGGACCTTATGGCAGGGGGACTGAAGCTTTCTTT.